This is a list of T cell receptor beta chains from one sample in a study of OX40 agonist ivuxolimab in advanced cancers. Method: immunoSEQ multiplex PCR; TCRdb's copy keeps in-frame clones and lacks some. The data show around 72,000 clones, with over 75% seen just once and roughly 5.3% held by the top ten. The input for sequencing was CD4+ or CD8+ T cells sorted from blood, taken in a trial of the OX40 agonist ivuxolimab. These receptors all come from an adult with an advanced solid tumor such as melanoma, head and neck, liver or kidney cancer. Both conserved end residues are part of each CDR3. A D gene is named only where the DNA matches it firmly. Clone size is given for some rows only: seen once, a few or many times, or a class if the clone is expanded.

abundance	j_gene	d_gene	v_gene	CDR3aa	CDR3nt
.	TRBJ1-3	.	TRBV6-1	CASSTGWGNTIYF	TGTGCCAGCAGTACAGGGTGGGGAAACACCATATATTTT
.	TRBJ2-3	TRBD2	TRBV6-4	CASSDSSGGADTQYF	TGTGCCAGCAGTGACTCTAGCGGGGGGGCAGATACGCAGTATTTT
.	TRBJ2-7	.	TRBV19	CASSIAGQTYEQYF	TGTGCCAGTAGTATCGCGGGACAGACCTACGAGCAGTACTTC
.	TRBJ1-5	.	TRBV7-9	CASSPQGLQPQHF	TGTGCCAGCAGCCCGCAGGGTCTTCAGCCCCAGCATTTT
once	TRBJ2-1	.	TRBV7-6	CASSSDSTGRNEQFF	TGTGCCAGCAGTTCCGACTCCACGGGCCGAAATGAGCAGTTCTTC
.	TRBJ2-2	.	TRBV2	CASSDVGNTGELFF	TGTGCCAGCAGTGATGTTGGGAACACCGGGGAGCTGTTTTTT
few	TRBJ1-5	TRBD1	TRBV4-2	CASSHSGQRGSQPQHF	TGTGCCAGCAGCCACTCGGGACAGCGGGGAAGTCAGCCCCAGCATTTT
.	TRBJ1-5	.	TRBV6-5	CASRHRRSGDQPQHF	TGTGCCAGCAGGCACAGGCGGTCGGGGGATCAGCCCCAGCATTTT
.	TRBJ1-2	.	TRBV5-6	CASSWGGVSYGYTF	TGTGCCAGCAGCTGGGGTGGGGTTAGCTATGGCTACACCTTC
.	TRBJ2-1	TRBD1	TRBV7-2	CASSLRYTGTGGVSEQFF	TGTGCCAGCAGCTTACGGTACACCGGGACAGGGGGCGTGAGTGAGCAGTTCTTC
.	TRBJ2-5	.	TRBV10-3	CATRAAAGQEGPQETQYF	TGTGCCACGCGCGCCGCTGCCGGACAGGAGGGTCCCCAAGAGACCCAGTACTTC
.	TRBJ1-1	TRBD1	TRBV5-4	CASSKGSRQGNTEAFF	TGTGCCAGCAGCAAGGGCTCGCGACAGGGAAACACTGAAGCTTTCTTT
.	TRBJ1-1	TRBD1	TRBV11-2	CASSRGTATRRVTEAFF	TGTGCCAGCAGTCGGGGGACAGCCACACGCCGGGTCACTGAAGCTTTCTTT
.	TRBJ1-1	TRBD1	TRBV28	CASSLWAGGRTEAFF	TGTGCCAGCAGTTTATGGGCAGGGGGAAGGACTGAAGCTTTCTTT
.	TRBJ1-1	.	TRBV11-2	CASSLPRTEAFF	TGTGCCAGCAGCTTGCCCCGCACTGAAGCTTTCTTT
.	TRBJ2-7	.	TRBV27	CASRSPRGDSSPYEQYF	TGTGCCAGCAGATCGCCCCGAGGGGACTCATCTCCCTACGAGCAGTACTTC
.	TRBJ1-2	.	TRBV18	CASSPSGEINYGYTF	TGTGCCAGCTCACCATCCGGGGAAATAAACTATGGCTACACCTTC
.	TRBJ1-4	.	TRBV28	CASSPSGLTNEKLFF	TGTGCCAGCAGCCCGTCGGGACTGACTAATGAAAAACTGTTTTTT
.	TRBJ2-7	TRBD1	TRBV4-3	CASSQEEGQGGYEQYF	TGCGCCAGCAGCCAAGAAGAGGGACAGGGAGGCTACGAGCAGTACTTC
medium-sized	TRBJ1-2	TRBD1	TRBV2	CASSPFRQGNGYTF	TGTGCCAGCAGCCCTTTCCGACAGGGGAATGGCTACACCTTC
few	TRBJ1-6	.	TRBV27	CASSLTWTNSPLHF	TGTGCCAGCAGTTTAACATGGACAAATTCACCCCTCCACTTT
few	TRBJ1-3	.	TRBV9	CASSVGSYSGNTIYF	TGTGCCAGCAGCGTAGGGTCTTACTCTGGAAACACCATATATTTT
few	TRBJ2-3	TRBD2	TRBV4-1	CASSQAWLAGAPRGADTQYF	TGCGCCAGCAGCCAAGCGTGGCTAGCGGGAGCCCCACGAGGAGCAGATACGCAGTATTTT
.	TRBJ2-7	TRBD1	TRBV5-1	CASTMTGSAEQYF	TGCGCCAGCACCATGACAGGGTCGGCCGAGCAGTACTTC
.	TRBJ2-7	.	TRBV9	CASSVEWSSYEQYF	TGTGCCAGCAGCGTAGAGTGGTCCTCCTACGAGCAGTACTTC
.	TRBJ2-3	TRBD2	TRBV9	CASSVGSGGPPNTQYF	TGTGCCAGCAGCGTAGGTAGCGGGGGGCCACCGAATACGCAGTATTTT
.	TRBJ2-1	TRBD2	TRBV2	CASRAGGSSYNEQFF	TGTGCCAGCAGGGCCGGGGGGTCCTCCTACAATGAGCAGTTCTTC
once	TRBJ2-6	.	TRBV4-1	CASSQGHLTSGANVLTF	TGCGCCAGCAGCCAAGGACATCTGACCTCTGGGGCCAACGTCCTGACTTTC
.	TRBJ2-6	.	TRBV7-9	CASSLARGVGANVLTF	TGTGCCAGCAGCTTAGCGCGCGGGGTTGGGGCCAACGTCCTGACTTTC
.	TRBJ2-1	TRBD1	TRBV9	CARGQGQFF	TGTGCCAGGGGACAGGGGCAGTTCTTC
.	TRBJ1-1	TRBD1	TRBV11-3	CASSPPGQGARNTEAFF	TGTGCCAGCAGCCCCCCCGGACAGGGGGCAAGGAACACTGAAGCTTTCTTT
.	TRBJ2-7	.	TRBV20-1	CSAYSGVEQYF	TGCAGTGCTTACTCAGGGGTCGAGCAGTACTTC
.	TRBJ2-1	TRBD2	TRBV10-3	CAISESKASGDSNEQFF	TGTGCCATCAGTGAGTCGAAAGCTAGCGGGGACTCCAATGAGCAGTTCTTC
.	TRBJ1-1	.	TRBV5-4	CASGVGAGANTEAFF	TGTGCCAGCGGAGTAGGGGCAGGGGCCAACACTGAAGCTTTCTTT
.	TRBJ1-2	TRBD1	TRBV18	CASSPGQGGSYGYTF	TGTGCCAGCTCACCGGGACAGGGGGGATCCTATGGCTACACCTTC
.	TRBJ2-7	.	TRBV18	CASSPHYINPDEQYF	TGTGCCAGCTCACCACATTACATTAATCCGGACGAGCAGTACTTC
few	TRBJ2-5	.	TRBV27	CASSSLLGTYQETQYF	TGTGCCAGCAGTTCGCTACTCGGGACATACCAAGAGACCCAGTACTTC
.	TRBJ1-1	.	TRBV7-3	CASSKTTGTEAFF	TGTGCCAGCAGCAAAACCACGGGTACTGAAGCTTTCTTT
.	TRBJ1-3	.	TRBV6-5	CASSYSGELGNTIYF	TGTGCCAGCAGTTACTCGGGGGAATTGGGAAACACCATATATTTT
.	TRBJ2-7	.	TRBV6-5	CASSYSTEIYEQYF	TGTGCCAGCAGTTACTCTACAGAGATCTACGAGCAGTACTTC
.	TRBJ1-2	.	TRBV29-1	CSVAGDTQNGYTF	TGCAGCGTTGCGGGGGACACCCAGAATGGCTACACCTTC
.	TRBJ1-5	TRBD1	TRBV6-4	CASSSWTGLNQPQHF	TGTGCCAGCAGCAGCTGGACAGGCCTTAATCAGCCCCAGCATTTT
.	TRBJ1-2	.	TRBV6-1	CASRPFNGGDYGYTF	TGTGCCAGCAGACCCTTTAACGGGGGAGACTATGGCTACACCTTC
.	TRBJ1-1	.	TRBV10-1	CASSEGVNTEAFF	TGCGCCAGCAGTGAAGGGGTGAACACTGAAGCTTTCTTT
few	TRBJ1-6	.	TRBV5-1	CASSLGQGLRPLHF	TGCGCCAGCAGCTTGGGCCAGGGTCTCCGACCCCTCCACTTT
.	TRBJ1-5	.	TRBV7-6	CASSSWPSGTYNQPQHF	TGTGCCAGCAGCTCATGGCCATCCGGGACCTATAATCAGCCCCAGCATTTT
.	TRBJ1-2	.	TRBV11-3	CASSFSGVDGYTF	TGTGCCAGCAGCTTTTCAGGGGTCGATGGCTACACCTTC
.	TRBJ2-3	TRBD1	TRBV29-1	CSVEGTGGDTQYF	TGCAGCGTTGAAGGGACAGGGGGTGATACGCAGTATTTT
few	TRBJ1-2	TRBD1	TRBV12-5	CASGLPRGLVGYTF	TGTGCTAGTGGTTTGCCCAGGGGGTTGGTGGGCTACACCTTC
.	TRBJ1-2	.	TRBV7-2	CASSLGVGNYGYTF	TGTGCCAGCAGCTTAGGGGTGGGGAACTATGGCTACACCTTC
.	TRBJ2-1	TRBD2	TRBV6-4	CASSKLAGAYNEQFF	TGTGCCAGCAGTAAACTAGCGGGGGCCTACAATGAGCAGTTCTTC